This T cell receptor (beta chain) was sequenced in a study of shared clonotypes between healthy human individuals. Regarding the study as a whole: Clonotypes that were shared across a handful of donors made up about 5.1% of naive CD4 clonotypes.

Germline CDR1 is LGHNA and CDR2 is YSLEER. V was pared by 1 base and J by 3 bases, with 4 bases between. This CDR3 comprises 13 residues. In regard to this clone: Its antigen is not identified. Other DNA sequences of this sample code for an identical CDR3.

The assay was immunoSEQ multiplex PCR, and TCRdb's table has in-frame clones only and misses some. The data show around 2,000,000 clones, approximately 95% seen once. Naive CD8 cells lacked CD45RO, underwent positive selection for CCR7 and left out terminally differentiated effector memory CD45RA+ cells. The sequencing input was naive CD8+ T cells sorted from blood. The TCR was taken from a man between 18 and 35 years old in good health. V and J are TRBV4-3 and TRBJ2-1; no definite D call. The CDR3 sequence is CASSQGSYNEQFF. CDR3 coding DNA: TGCGCCAGCAGCCAAGGCAGCTACAATGAGCAGTTCTTC.